Many counts were recorded for the clone carrying this TCR beta chain. MiXCR was run by TCRdb on the PCR reads, yielding one entry per CDR3 protein. The table has under 65,000 distinct CDR3 sequences, under 30% seen once. In germline, CDR1 is SEHNR, CDR2 FQNEAQ (reference sequence). V was pared by 0 bases and J by 3 bases, with 5 bases between. This CDR3 is built from 13 residues. This sample was taken from a study of molecular identifiers for immune sequencing clone quantification. This receptor was obtained from a human donor in good health. Some libraries in this study had Jurkat cell RNA spiked in. The chain combines TRBV7-9 with TRBJ2-5; D unresolved. The sequencing input was naive CD8+ T cells from blood, with Jurkat cell RNA spiked in. Subset meaning: FACS-sorted CD8+CD4-CCR7+CD45RA+ naive T cells. The CDR3 here is CASSLAQEETQYF. The CDR3 region has the DNA TGTGCCAGCAGCTTAGCGCAGGAAGAGACCCAGTACTTC.